This T cell receptor beta chain was identified in a study of early T cells in non-severe SARS-CoV-2 infection. About the study: Bulk RNA from unsorted whole blood was sequenced; chains were unpaired. Broader study findings: Matching results from VDJdb favored anti-spike CD8 responses, leaving private and CD4 specificities undetected.

Notes on this clonotype: The antigen remains unidentified.

Unique molecular identifiers tagged individual cDNA molecules. Each CDR3 protein gets one entry after TCRdb re-called the 5' RACE reads with MiXCR. The sample includes tens of thousands of distinct CDR3 sequences, 9.3% of them seen just once. This TCR derives from an adult who was a healthcare worker with PCR-confirmed SARS-CoV-2 infection or an uninfected control (not recorded which). Sequencing was performed on whole blood.

The CDR3 region has the DNA TGTGCCAGCAGCCAAGGGGACTTCCTCAGAGATACGCAGTATTTT. This encodes CASSQGDFLRDTQYF. The V gene is TRBV3-1, the J gene TRBJ2-3; tentatively, D is TRBD2 (6 bases). Deletions cut 1 base from V and 5 bases from J, with 13 bases between. This CDR3 has 15 amino acids. The germline gives CDR1 LGHDT, CDR2 YNNKEL (reference sequence).